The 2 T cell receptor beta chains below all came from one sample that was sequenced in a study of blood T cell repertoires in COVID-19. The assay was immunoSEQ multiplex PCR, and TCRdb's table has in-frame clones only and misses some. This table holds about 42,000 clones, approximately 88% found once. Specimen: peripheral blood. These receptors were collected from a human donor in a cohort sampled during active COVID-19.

The CDR3: CASRPSGEQGRELFF. For the CDR3, the DNA is TGTGCCAGCAGACCTAGCGGGGAGCAGGGCAGGGAGCTGTTTTTT. This sequence joins TRBV3-1 (or the pseudogene TRBV3-2) and TRBJ2-2, with 9 bases identical to TRBD2. The CDR3 totals 15 residues. J was trimmed by 9 bases and V by 6 bases; bases with no gene match: 11. Germline CDR1 reads LGHDT; CDR2 reads YNNKEL (reference sequence).

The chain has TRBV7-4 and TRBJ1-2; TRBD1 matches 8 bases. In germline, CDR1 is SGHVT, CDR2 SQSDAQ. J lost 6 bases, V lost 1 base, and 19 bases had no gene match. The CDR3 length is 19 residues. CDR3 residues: CASSLEPRGDRGPSDGYTF. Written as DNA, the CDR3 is TGTGCCAGCAGCTTAGAACCCAGGGGCGACAGGGGCCCGTCGGATGGCTACACCTTC.